Listed here are 18 T cell receptor beta chains from one sample, sequenced in a study of shared clonotypes between healthy human individuals. TCRdb's table, derived via immunoSEQ multiplex PCR, lists solely in-frame clones and lacks some. Of a few million clones in the sample, approximately 95% were seen once. The sequencing input was naive CD4+ T cells from PBMCs. Subset specified: CD45RA+ positively selected. All receptors come from a man between 18 and 35 years old in good health. Some clones in this sample may be carry-over from other donors' samples.

The chain couples TRBV2 to TRBJ2-3; TRBD2 matches at 11 bases. The CDR3 has 16 residues. V trimming: 7 bases; J trimming: 2 bases; junction bases outside the gene matches: 8. Per the germline V gene, CDR1 is SNHLY and CDR2 is FYNNEI. CDR3 sequence: CASTPGLAAFTDTQYF. The DNA of the CDR3 is TGTGCCAGCACCCCGGGACTAGCGGCCTTCACAGATACGCAGTATTTT.

The CDR3 DNA reads TGTGCCAGCAGCTTGTACAGGGGGCGACAAACCTGGGAGCAGTTCTTC. Translating it yields CASSLYRGRQTWEQFF. J is TRBJ2-1 and V is TRBV7-6; TRBD1 matches 9 bases. The V and J ends lost 3 bases and 10 bases, in that order; junction bases with no gene match: 13. The CDR3 loop spans 16 amino acids. Germline CDR1 is SGHVS and CDR2 is FNYEAQ.

This chain links TRBV7-2 with TRBJ1-5; no definite D call. V dropped 4 bases and J dropped 5 bases, with 9 bases sitting between them. Germline CDR1 reads SGHTA; CDR2 reads FQGNSA. The CDR3 contains 13 residues. Written as DNA, the CDR3 is TGTGCCAGCAGCTACCAACACGATCAGCCCCAGCATTTT. This translates into CASSYQHDQPQHF. Drawing the rest from reference TRBV7-2 and TRBJ1-5, the complete variable domain is GAGVSQSPSNKVTEKGKDVELRCDPISGHTALYWYRQSLGQGLEFLIYFQGNSAPDKSGLPSDRFSAERTGGSVSTLTIQRTQQEDSAVYLCASSYQHDQPQHFGDGTRLSIL.

V is TRBV7-6 and J is TRBJ2-5; D not resolved. The CDR3 has 14 residues. CDR1 and CDR2 (germline): SGHVS, FNYEAQ. Trimming took off 3 bases at V and 3 bases at J, with 11 bases between the two ends. CDR3 bases: TGTGCCAGCAGCTTTATTGGCGTGGAAGAGACCCAGTACTTC. This gives the protein CASSFIGVEETQYF.

As regards this clone: The same CDR3 arises from other DNA sequences in this sample as well. The chain recombines TRBV28 with TRBJ2-6; D possibly corresponds to TRBD2 (5 bases). Germline V gene lookup returns CDR1 MDHEN and CDR2 SYDVKM. CDR3 length equals 15 residues. Between the trimmed V and J ends, which lost 3 bases and 1 base, there was a span of 7 bases. Here the CDR3 reads CASSFGGSGANVLTF. The CDR3 DNA reads as TGTGCCAGCAGTTTTGGCGGGTCTGGGGCCAACGTCCTGACTTTC.

The chain carries TRBV5-6 and TRBJ1-6; 7 nucleotides align to TRBD1. With V trimmed by 0 bases and J by 14 bases, 8 bases remained unmatched. Germline CDR1 reads SGHDT; CDR2 reads YYEEEE. This CDR3 has 14 residues. The CDR3 bases are TGTGCCAGCAGCTTGGCGGACAGGCCCCAGGCCCTCCACTTT. This encodes CASSLADRPQALHF.

In nucleotides, the CDR3 is TGTGCCAGTAGTTGGGCTAGCATCGAGACCCAGTACTTC. It is translated as CASSWASIETQYF. This chain uses TRBV19 with TRBJ2-5, with D possibly matching TRBD2 (5 bases). The CDR3 totals 13 residues. Per germline, CDR1 LNHDA and CDR2 SQIVND (reference sequence). V lost 5 bases, J lost 5 bases, and 12 bases lay in between.

The gene calls are TRBV10-3 and TRBJ2-7; 11 positions agree with TRBD2. CDR1 is ENHRY and CDR2 is SYGVKD in the germline V gene. J lost 8 bases, V lost 0 bases, and 6 bases had no gene match. The CDR3 sequence is 15 residues long. The CDR3 region is CAISESGTSGPKQYF. The CDR3 region has the DNA TGTGCCATCAGTGAGTCCGGGACTAGCGGACCCAAGCAGTACTTC.

Concerning this clone itself: The same CDR3 also results from other DNA sequences found in this sample. V and J are TRBV5-1 and TRBJ2-5; 8 bases line up with TRBD1. Germline assignment: CDR1 SGHRS and CDR2 YFSETQ. V dropped 3 bases and J dropped 5; count of bases not matched to a gene: 6. This CDR3 has 14 amino acids. CDR3 sequence (DNA): TGCGCCAGCAGCTCCCAGGGGGCAGGGGAGACCCAGTACTTC. This gives the protein CASSSQGAGETQYF.

The V call is TRBV28, the J call TRBJ2-3, with D perhaps assigned TRBD1 or TRBD2 (6 bases each). This CDR3 spans 16 amino acids. CDR1 and CDR2 from the germline V gene are MDHEN and SYDVKM. The ends were cut back, 5 bases at V and 4 bases at J, with 19 bases in the middle. The CDR3: CASSPQGSSGSDTQYF. Here the CDR3 DNA reads TGTGCCAGCAGTCCACAGGGAAGCAGCGGGTCAGATACGCAGTATTTT.

This sequence joins TRBV4-2 and TRBJ1-3; D perhaps matches TRBD1 (5 bases). V was clipped by 3 bases and J by 8 bases, with 14 bases between them. Looked up from germline, CDR1 is LGHNA and CDR2 is YNFKEQ. The CDR3 runs to 14 residues. This CDR3 is CASSHRSAGDTIYF. The CDR3 DNA follows: TGTGCCAGCAGCCATCGGTCCGCGGGGGACACCATATATTTT.

A word on this clone: This sample includes further DNA sequences coding for the same CDR3. The rearrangement uses TRBV29-1 and TRBJ1-1; the D gene is possibly TRBD1 (5 bases). V lost 5 bases, J lost 5 bases, and 12 bases lay in between. CDR3 length: 12 residues. CDR1 is SQVTM, CDR2 ANQGSEA, per germline. CDR3 residues: CSVRAGGTEAFF. CDR3 coding DNA: TGCAGCGTTCGAGCGGGGGGGACTGAAGCTTTCTTT.

The gene calls are TRBV7-9 and TRBJ2-1; 7 bases align to TRBD2. This CDR3 spans 15 amino acids. Germline loops: CDR1 SEHNR, CDR2 FQNEAQ (reference sequence). After removal of 5 bases from V and 4 bases from J, the junction contained 8 bases not matched to a gene. Here the CDR3 reads CASSGGLGRYNEQFF. The CDR3 nucleotides read TGTGCCAGCAGCGGAGGACTAGGCCGGTACAATGAGCAGTTCTTC.

The chain combines TRBV12-5 with TRBJ2-3, with D possibly being TRBD2 (6 bases). With 6 bases removed from V and 0 bases from J, the gap between germline ends came to 25 bases. From germline, CDR1 is LGHNT and CDR2 FRNRAP. The CDR3 is 19 residues long. The CDR3 here is CASGNSRDWGISSTDTQYF. In nucleotides, the CDR3 is TGTGCTAGTGGAAACTCCCGGGACTGGGGGATCTCTAGCACAGATACGCAGTATTTT.

CDR3 region: CASRNGLAGTYEQYF. In nucleotides, the CDR3 is TGTGCCAGCAGGAACGGACTAGCGGGCACCTACGAGCAGTACTTC. The rearrangement links TRBV2 to TRBJ2-7; 11 nucleotides agree with TRBD2. The J segment lost 2 bases and the V segment lost 6 bases, leaving 6 bases of the junction unmatched. This CDR3 is 15 amino acids long. Germline V gene sequence: CDR1 SNHLY, CDR2 FYNNEI.

Turning to this clone: Other DNA sequences in this specimen translate into the identical CDR3. The chain is built from TRBV5-1 and TRBJ1-4, with a weak D call TRBD1 (5 bases). Germline values: CDR1 SGHRS, CDR2 YFSETQ. The ends were cut back, 0 bases at V and 8 bases at J, with 11 bases in the middle. This CDR3 comprises 14 residues. In DNA, the CDR3 is TGCGCCAGCAGCTTGGAGTGGGGGACGGAAAAACTGTTTTTT. It is translated as CASSLEWGTEKLFF.

The chain has TRBV5-5 and TRBJ2-7; a possible D gene is TRBD2 (6 bases). This CDR3 region has 15 residues. V lost 4 bases to trimming and J lost 3 bases, with 17 bases between them. The germline CDR1 and CDR2 sequences are SGHKS and YYEKEE (reference sequence). The CDR3 is CASSPNPGLNYEQYF. CDR3 coding DNA: TGTGCCAGCAGCCCGAATCCGGGACTGAACTACGAGCAGTACTTC.

The chain is built from TRBV6-5 and TRBJ1-1; D call uncertain. Germline CDR1 MNHEY, CDR2 SVGAGI. This CDR3 spans 12 amino acids. Trimming took 4 bases from V and 8 from J, leaving 11 bases between them. The DNA of the CDR3 is TGTGCCAGCAGTTTTTCCCGAGGGGAAGCTTTCTTT. Residues: CASSFSRGEAFF.